This T cell receptor beta chain was captured by sequencing in a study of T cell responses to AZD1222 COVID-19 vaccine (dated by TCRdb to about 2021). About the study as a whole: A total of 230 to 250 trial participants underwent TCR sequencing, of whom about 210 had received two doses of AZD1222 and some 26 had received two doses of the MenACWY control vaccine. Trial participants were enrolled by age into 18-55, 56-69 and 70-plus year subgroups, with roughly 160, 29 and 62 TCR-sequenced participants respectively.

Summary of the overall study and its limitations: Participants were mostly white British and included more females than males, and it was suggested by the authors that clonal diversity may have been underestimated. Conclusions about previously exposed vaccinees are limited because only six or seven AZD1222 recipients were SARS-CoV-2 seropositive at baseline. Nearly half of unique spike-specific TCRs reportedly recognized epitopes outside regions mutated in the B.1.351 and B.1.1.7 variants. Spike-specific TCR breadth and depth rose significantly after two AZD1222 doses compared with day 0 and with MenACWY recipients. CD4 TCRs associated with the vaccine covered the entire spike protein, and the dominant responses were in regions 160-218 and 743-854. In the small 56-69-year group, the increase in depth fell short of significance, most likely because of low power. Because no samples from the day 14 peak response were available, repertoires could be characterized only after the peak T cell response.

A single count supports this clone. Its antigen specificity is not known. Base qualities are not recorded, but no much larger clone differs from it by a single base. The CDR3 regions of human TCRbeta chains were analyzed by immunosequencing. As for the original processing: TCRs in the repertoires were matched against a reference library of SARS-CoV-2-specific TCRs that had been generated with the MIRA antigen-specificity platform. Breadth meant the fraction of unique TCRs that were SARS-CoV-2-associated, whereas depth meant the fraction of total T cells that were SARS-CoV-2-associated. Using the MIRA data, each spike-specific TCR was assigned both to the spike region to which the TCR was reactive and to a CD4 or CD8 class. Log10-transformed breadth and depth values were compared by one-way ANOVA with Sidak's multiple comparisons tests. As stored in TCRdb, this immuneACCESS dataset retains in-frame rearrangements with V and J assigned. A fraction of the clones does not appear; measured against another copy, unresolved V genes explain less than half of the discrepancy, and the remainder lacks a known reason. Clonal size and the V and J genes are those of that table, whereas D and trimming came from the DNA. The sample table contains some 150,000 clones; only one count was recorded for approximately 92% of them. Jointly, the top ten make up about 3.3% of the sample.

The CDR3 runs 15 residues from the cysteine to the phenylalanine. Solely the CDR3 DNA is kept, with 45 bases framed from the first base. CDR1 and CDR2 (LGHNT, FRNRAP) derive from the germline V gene. Relative to germline, V is missing 6 bases and J is missing 6 bases, with 13 bases of the junction outside any gene match. The time point label on this specimen signifies: about 28 days (+/-7) after the second vaccine dose. AZD1222 recipients given second doses at about 4 weeks or at about 12 weeks were pooled, since spike-specific TCR depth and breadth were not found to differ between the two schedules. Vaccinee samples came from UK trials COV001 and COV002, including a single-blind randomized controlled phase 2/3 trial of AZD1222 (ChAdOx1 nCoV-19) in healthy adults. For TCRbeta chain sequencing, PBMC samples were collected from trial participants at day 0 and at day 28 after the second dose.

This clonotype was obtained from an adult who received the AZD1222 COVID-19 vaccine. This sample comprised peripheral blood, obtained 28 days after the second AZD1222 dose. The rearranged chain carries TRBV12-5 and TRBJ1-2; TRBD1 aligns with 7 central bases. CDR3 region: CASGPSQTGWNGYTF. The nucleotides read TGTGCTAGTGGGCCCTCCCAGACAGGGTGGAATGGCTACACCTTC.